This record looks at one TCR beta chain sequence and its context. These data belong to a study of cytomegalovirus exposure and HLA in healthy donors. This CDR3 has 16 amino acids. The germline V gene has CDR1 SGHDT and CDR2 YYEEEE. The primer mix had 60 Vbeta and 13 Jbeta primers. Clones were read by immunoSEQ multiplex PCR, and TCRdb kept only the in-frame ones, dropping some. The table records some 150,000 clones, 82% of them present only once. Material: PBMCs. The V call is TRBV5-6, the J call TRBJ2-5, with 13 positions matching TRBD2. Gene TRBJ2-7 matches the end of the DNA better, so the J call may be wrong. The clonotype originates from a man aged 45-65 years in good health and CMV-seropositive. Written as DNA, the CDR3 is TGTGCCAGCTCGCTCCGGACTAGCGGGGGACTTTACGAGCAGTACTTC. Amino acids: CASSLRTSGGLYEQYF.